One sample yielded the 7 T cell receptor beta chains listed below, sequenced in a study of blood T cell repertoires in COVID-19. The protocol was immunoSEQ multiplex PCR, while the TCRdb copy is restricted to in-frame clones and leaves out a portion. The sample records 300,000 to 500,000 clones, roughly 90% being singletons. The sample taken for sequencing was PBMCs or T cells enriched from blood (not recorded which). The receptor source for this set is a woman aged 30 to 39 with acute COVID-19.

The chain employs TRBV7-9 and TRBJ2-1; TRBD2 matches at 10 bases. With 5 bases clipped from V and 2 bases from J, the junction kept 6 bases outside the gene matches. The CDR3 is 16 residues long. Germline CDR1 SEHNR, CDR2 FQNEAQ (reference sequence). The CDR3 bases are TGTGCCAGCAGCCGAGTACTAGCGGGGACCTACAATGAGCAGTTCTTC. It is translated as CASSRVLAGTYNEQFF.

The chain uses TRBV7-9 and TRBJ2-5; 7 positions agree with TRBD2. The CDR3 totals 13 residues. Unmatched junction bases numbered 8, after V lost 8 bases and J lost 5 bases. Germline lookup yields CDR1 SEHNR and CDR2 FQNEAQ (reference sequence). Here the CDR3 reads CASRRAGEETQYF. As DNA, the CDR3 is TGTGCCAGCCGAAGGGCGGGGGAGGAGACCCAGTACTTC.

The V call is TRBV27, the J call TRBJ2-1, with TRBD1 identical over 8 bases. The germline CDR1 and CDR2 sequences are MNHEY and SMNVEV (reference sequence). Trimming took 3 bases from V and 3 from J; bases not matched to a gene: 10. CDR3 length: 17 amino acids. In DNA, the CDR3 is TGTGCCAGCAGTTTGTCAATGGACAGGGTCTTCTACAATGAGCAGTTCTTC. Translated, it gives CASSLSMDRVFYNEQFF.

The rearrangement links TRBV6-4 to TRBJ1-2, with 8 positions matching TRBD1. Losses at the gene ends were 5 bases for V and 5 bases for J; bases not matched to a gene: 7. This CDR3 has 14 residues. The germline V gene encodes CDR1 MRHNA and CDR2 SNTAGT. DNA for the CDR3: TGTGCCAGCAGTTACGACAGGGGACCTTATGGCTACACCTTC. Translation gives CASSYDRGPYGYTF.

The V gene is TRBV2, the J gene TRBJ2-3, with D possibly matching TRBD2 (6 bases). Germline CDR1 is SNHLY and CDR2 is FYNNEI. The length of the CDR3 is 17 residues. V was clipped by 5 bases and J by 5 bases, with 23 bases between them. CDR3 protein: CASSQMSGTHGGDTQYF. In DNA form, the CDR3 reads TGTGCCAGCAGTCAAATGTCCGGGACCCACGGGGGAGATACGCAGTATTTT.

CDR3 in DNA: TGTGCCAGCAGTTTACAGCCCAGGCTTCGATCACCCCTCCACTTT. This codes for CASSLQPRLRSPLHF. V usage is TRBV27 and J usage is TRBJ1-6; D remains ambiguous. There are 15 residues in the CDR3. Deletions cut 2 bases from V and 10 bases from J, with 15 bases between. Germline loops: CDR1 MNHEY, CDR2 SMNVEV (reference sequence).

This clone has only a few counts. The CDR3 region has the DNA TGTGCCAGCTCAGCCAATTTTGGACAGGACTATGGCTACACCTTC. Translated, it gives CASSANFGQDYGYTF. This sequence joins TRBV18 and TRBJ1-2, with 7 bases fitting TRBD1. The CDR3 spans 15 residues. V was pared by 5 bases and J by 3 bases, with 9 bases of the junction left unmatched. Per the germline V gene, CDR1 is KGHSH and CDR2 is LQKENI.